These T cell receptor beta chains were read from a single sample in a study of Ad26.COV2.S vaccination and SARS-CoV-2 variants. Produced via immunoSEQ multiplex PCR; TCRdb's table is partial and in-frame only. The data show approximately 420,000 clones, roughly nine tenths seen once. The sequencing here drew on peripheral blood, taken in a trial of Ad26.COV2.S vaccine versus placebo. These receptors all come from a person aged 18-65 years who received the Ad26.COV2.S COVID-19 vaccine or a placebo. CDR3s include the opening cysteine and the closing phenylalanine or tryptophan. Each record gives: J gene, clone size, D gene, V gene, CDR3 DNA, CDR3 protein. D genes are given only for firm matches. Clone size appears in some rows only: once, few, many, or a class for an expanded clone.

J gene: TRBJ1-1
clone size: .
D gene: .
V gene: TRBV7-9
CDR3 DNA: TGTGCCAGCAGCCCTGATCTTCAGAACACTGAAGCTTTCTTT
CDR3 protein: CASSPDLQNTEAFF

J gene: TRBJ2-7
clone size: .
D gene: .
V gene: TRBV4-1
CDR3 DNA: TGCGCCAGCAGCCAAGGGGTAGCGACGGCCTACGAGCAGTACTTC
CDR3 protein: CASSQGVATAYEQYF

J gene: TRBJ2-7
clone size: .
D gene: .
V gene: TRBV9
CDR3 DNA: TGTGCCAGCAGCGTAGACAGGAACTCCTACGAGCAGTACTTC
CDR3 protein: CASSVDRNSYEQYF

J gene: TRBJ2-7
clone size: .
D gene: .
V gene: TRBV7-6
CDR3 DNA: TGTGCCAGCAGCTTAAGCCTCCGGGACGGAACCTACGAGCAGTACTTC
CDR3 protein: CASSLSLRDGTYEQYF

J gene: TRBJ1-4
clone size: .
D gene: .
V gene: TRBV13
CDR3 DNA: TGTGCCAGCAGCTCACAGGTCCAGGAAAAACTGTTTTTT
CDR3 protein: CASSSQVQEKLFF

J gene: TRBJ2-5
clone size: once
D gene: TRBD2
V gene: TRBV3-1/TRBV3-2
CDR3 DNA: TGTGCCAGCAGCCTTCAAGCGGGGCAAGAGACCCAGTACTTC
CDR3 protein: CASSLQAGQETQYF

J gene: TRBJ1-3
clone size: .
D gene: .
V gene: TRBV9
CDR3 DNA: TGTGCCAGCAGCGTAGGAGTCTCAGGGTTTGGGGACACCATATATTTT
CDR3 protein: CASSVGVSGFGDTIYF

J gene: TRBJ2-2
clone size: .
D gene: .
V gene: TRBV10-2
CDR3 DNA: TGCGCCACCATGGGGGCCAGGGGCGCGAACACCGGGGAGCTGTTTTTT
CDR3 protein: CATMGARGANTGELFF

J gene: TRBJ1-4
clone size: .
D gene: .
V gene: TRBV6-6
CDR3 DNA: TGTGCCGATTTTAAGATTGAACTGTTTTTT
CDR3 protein: CADFKIELFF

J gene: TRBJ2-3
clone size: .
D gene: TRBD2
V gene: TRBV19
CDR3 DNA: TGTGCCAGTAGTACTAGCGGGGGTACAGATACGCAGTATTTT
CDR3 protein: CASSTSGGTDTQYF

J gene: TRBJ2-2
clone size: .
D gene: TRBD2
V gene: TRBV7-2
CDR3 DNA: TGTGCCAGCAGCTTACCTAGCGGGGCCTACACCGGGGAGCTGTTTTTT
CDR3 protein: CASSLPSGAYTGELFF

J gene: TRBJ2-3
clone size: .
D gene: TRBD1
V gene: TRBV5-4
CDR3 DNA: TGTGCCAGCAGCCCCCACAGGGGCGAAGATACGCAGTATTTT
CDR3 protein: CASSPHRGEDTQYF

J gene: TRBJ2-7
clone size: .
D gene: TRBD1
V gene: TRBV4-1
CDR3 DNA: TGCGCCAGCAGCCCGGGACAGGGGGGCCTCTCCGAGCAGTACTTC
CDR3 protein: CASSPGQGGLSEQYF

J gene: TRBJ2-3
clone size: .
D gene: TRBD1
V gene: TRBV5-1
CDR3 DNA: TGCGCCAGCAGCCTACCCGGGACAGGGAGTACAGATACGCAGTATTTT
CDR3 protein: CASSLPGTGSTDTQYF